This T cell receptor (beta chain) was recorded in a study of tumor-infiltrating lymphocytes in localized non-small cell lung cancer. Overall study: Patients included smokers and never-smokers with various histologies, some sampled after neoadjuvant chemotherapy. Resected tumor was paired with non-adjacent uninvolved lung from the same patient.

Germline CDR1 is MDHEN and CDR2 is SYDVKM. Trimming cost V 4 bases and J 8 bases, with 9 bases left between them. The CDR3 has 12 residues. Study-wide results and limits: Not all patients were TCR sequenced, owing to tissue quantity.

The repertoire was sequenced with immunoSEQ multiplex PCR; TCRdb's copy has only in-frame clones and lacks some. The data hold 13,000 or so clones, with over 75% observed a single time. On this clone: The target antigen is unknown.

The sample comprised lung tumor tissue. The V gene is TRBV28, the J gene TRBJ2-1, with D possibly TRBD1 on 6 matching bases. This sequence originates from a human donor with non-small cell lung cancer. The CDR3 is CASSWGRDEQFF. CDR3 DNA: TGTGCCAGCAGTTGGGGGCGAGATGAGCAGTTCTTC.